This T cell receptor (beta chain) was sequenced for a study of blood T cells in healthy people across ages. V shed 1 base, J shed 7 bases, and the junction held 9 bases outside the gene matches. Germline assignment: CDR1 LGHDT and CDR2 YNNKEL (reference sequence). The CDR3 consists of 16 residues. A sample-barcoded 5' primer and a J-beta primer mix were used in a second PCR of roughly 6 to 11 cycles. From the 5' RACE reads, TCRdb called clonotypes with MiXCR, one entry per CDR3 protein. Of about 1 million distinct CDR3 sequences listed, roughly 24% are singletons. These sequences were also reported in another study, on T cells of mothers and their children.

The receptor's source is a girl aged 2-10 years in good health. This chain connects TRBV3-1 to TRBJ2-1, with 8 bases fitting TRBD2. Sequencing was done on a sample of blood. CDR3 sequence reads: CASSQARTSLGNEQFF. The CDR3 coding sequence is TGTGCCAGCAGCCAAGCCCGGACTAGCCTCGGGAATGAGCAGTTCTTC.